This T cell receptor beta chain is from a study of regulatory T cells in long-lasting Graves disease. Both iRepertoire HTBI primers and Arm-PCR of CDR3 regions were used to build the TCR beta libraries. Via MiXCR, TCRdb re-called the multiplex PCR reads, giving one row per CDR3 protein. The sample lists about 660,000 distinct CDR3 sequences, about 32% seen once, with around 40% in the top ten. Time point: persistent/refractory GD, antithyroid drugs over 5 years with positive TRAb. Making the TCR library involved RNA that had been extracted from PBMCs. This clonotype was recorded at least ten times. Trimming shortened V by 2 bases and J by 3 bases, and 13 bases separated the two germline ends. The CDR3 contains 15 residues. Germline V gives CDR1 MNHEY, CDR2 SVGAGI.

J is TRBJ1-2 and V is TRBV6-5, with D tentatively TRBD1 (5 bases). The origin of this receptor is a female donor with Graves disease. The material sequenced was peripheral blood mononuclear cells (PBMCs), taken when the disease was refractory, from a patient treated with antithyroid drugs. CDR3 sequence: CASSYGHGEDYGYTF. The DNA for the CDR3 is TGTGCCAGCAGTTACGGACACGGGGAGGACTATGGCTACACCTTC.